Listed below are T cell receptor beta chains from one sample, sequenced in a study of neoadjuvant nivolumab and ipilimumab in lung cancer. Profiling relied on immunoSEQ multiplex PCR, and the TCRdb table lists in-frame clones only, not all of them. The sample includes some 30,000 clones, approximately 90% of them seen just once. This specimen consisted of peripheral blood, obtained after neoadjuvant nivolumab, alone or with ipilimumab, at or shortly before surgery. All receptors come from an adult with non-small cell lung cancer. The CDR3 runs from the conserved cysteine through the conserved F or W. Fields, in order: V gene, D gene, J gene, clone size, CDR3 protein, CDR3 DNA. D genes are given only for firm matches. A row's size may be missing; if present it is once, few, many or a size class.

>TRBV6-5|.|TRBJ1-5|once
CASGHREGQPQHF
TGTGCCAGCGGCCACAGGGAGGGCCAGCCCCAGCATTTT
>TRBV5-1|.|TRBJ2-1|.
CASSLATGSYNEQFF
TGCGCCAGCAGCTTGGCAACAGGCTCCTACAATGAGCAGTTCTTC
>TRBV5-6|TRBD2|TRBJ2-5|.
CASSLTSGGISQETQYF
TGTGCCAGCAGCTTGACTAGCGGGGGGATTTCGCAAGAGACCCAGTACTTC
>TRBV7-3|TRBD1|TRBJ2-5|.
CASSTGERQTQYF
TGTGCCAGCAGTACAGGGGAGCGACAGACCCAGTACTTC
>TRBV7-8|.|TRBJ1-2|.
CASSLAGRGGYGYTF
TGTGCCAGCAGCTTAGCAGGCAGGGGAGGGTATGGCTACACCTTC
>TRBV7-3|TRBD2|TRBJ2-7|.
CASSLNGEGEQYF
TGTGCCAGCAGCTTAAACGGGGAGGGCGAGCAGTACTTC
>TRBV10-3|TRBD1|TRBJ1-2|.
CATHRDRSNYGYTF
TGTGCCACCCACCGGGACAGGTCTAACTATGGCTACACCTTC
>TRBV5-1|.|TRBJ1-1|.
CASSLVGENTEAFF
TGCGCCAGCAGCTTGGTAGGCGAGAACACTGAAGCTTTCTTT
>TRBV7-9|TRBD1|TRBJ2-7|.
CASSPRGPEEQYF
TGTGCCAGCAGCCCAAGGGGGCCCGAAGAGCAGTACTTC
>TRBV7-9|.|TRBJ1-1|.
CASSLAEDTEAFF
TGTGCCAGCAGCTTAGCGGAGGACACTGAAGCTTTCTTT
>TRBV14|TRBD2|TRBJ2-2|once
CASSQDPGGGYTGELFF
TGTGCCAGCAGCCAAGATCCAGGCGGGGGTTACACCGGGGAGCTGTTTTTT
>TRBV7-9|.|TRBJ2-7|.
CASSRGLSYEQYF
TGTGCCAGCAGCCGAGGTCTCTCCTACGAGCAGTACTTC
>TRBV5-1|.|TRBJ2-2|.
CASSLTTGELFF
TGCGCCAGCAGCCTAACAACCGGGGAGCTGTTTTTT
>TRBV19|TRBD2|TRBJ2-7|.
CASTFRMDGSGTYEQYF
TGTGCCAGTACCTTTAGAATGGACGGCAGCGGGACCTACGAGCAGTACTTC
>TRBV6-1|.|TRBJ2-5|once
CASSRSQETQYF
TGTGCCAGCAGTCGGTCTCAAGAGACCCAGTACTTC
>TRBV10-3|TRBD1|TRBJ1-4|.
CAISPKGQGSNEKLFF
TGTGCCATCAGCCCTAAGGGACAGGGAAGTAATGAAAAACTGTTTTTT
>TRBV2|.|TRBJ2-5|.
CASIFIGETQYF
TGTGCCAGCATCTTTATAGGAGAGACCCAGTACTTC
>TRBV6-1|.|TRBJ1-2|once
CASREQSSAYGYTF
TGTGCCAGCAGGGAGCAGTCCTCGGCCTATGGCTACACCTTC
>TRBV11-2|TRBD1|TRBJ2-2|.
CASRRTGNTGELFF
TGTGCCAGCCGTAGGACAGGGAATACCGGGGAGCTGTTTTTT
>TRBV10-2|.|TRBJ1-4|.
CASSLVTDGEKLFF
TGCGCCAGCAGTCTAGTTACAGACGGTGAAAAACTGTTTTTT
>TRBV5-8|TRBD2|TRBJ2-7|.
CASALIPSGGAEQYF
TGTGCCAGCGCCTTGATCCCCAGCGGGGGGGCGGAGCAGTACTTC
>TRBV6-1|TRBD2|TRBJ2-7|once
CASSRDYTYEQYF
TGTGCCAGCAGCCGGGACTACACCTACGAGCAGTACTTC
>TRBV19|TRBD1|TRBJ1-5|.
CASNTGAGSNQPQHF
TGTGCCAGCAATACAGGGGCAGGGAGCAATCAGCCCCAGCATTTT
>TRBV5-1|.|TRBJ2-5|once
CASSYPNGETQYF
TGCGCCAGCAGCTACCCGAACGGGGAGACCCAGTACTTC
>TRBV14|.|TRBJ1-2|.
CASSGSNYGYTF
TGTGCCAGCAGCGGGTCTAACTATGGCTACACCTTC
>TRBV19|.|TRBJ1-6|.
CASSIEGNRNSYNSPLHF
TGTGCCAGTAGTATAGAGGGAAACAGGAACTCCTATAATTCACCCCTCCACTTT
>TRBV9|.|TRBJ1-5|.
CASSVGPGGRNQPQHF
TGTGCCAGCAGCGTAGGCCCGGGGGGTAGGAATCAGCCCCAGCATTTT
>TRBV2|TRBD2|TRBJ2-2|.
CASSRLAGANTGELFF
TGTGCCAGCAGTCGACTAGCGGGGGCGAACACCGGGGAGCTGTTTTTT
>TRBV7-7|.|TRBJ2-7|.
CASSLSPRTDGEQYF
TGTGCCAGCAGCTTATCCCCTCGGACGGATGGCGAGCAGTACTTC
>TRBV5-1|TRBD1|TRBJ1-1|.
CASGTGNTEAFF
TGCGCCAGCGGGACAGGGAACACTGAAGCTTTCTTT
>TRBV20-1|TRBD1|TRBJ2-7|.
CSADRGEQYF
TGCAGTGCGGACAGGGGCGAGCAGTACTTC
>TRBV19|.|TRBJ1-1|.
CASSIYASGVRTEAFF
TGTGCCAGTAGTATATACGCGTCCGGGGTTAGGACTGAAGCTTTCTTT
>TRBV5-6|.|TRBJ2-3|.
CASSLRTATNTDTQYF
TGTGCCAGCAGCTTAAGGACAGCTACTAACACAGATACGCAGTATTTT
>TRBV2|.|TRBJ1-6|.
CASSDGMANSPLHF
TGTGCCAGCAGTGACGGAATGGCCAATTCACCCCTCCACTTT